The sequence of this TCR beta chain was determined in a study of blood T cells in healthy people across ages. Study results and caveats: Both higher diversity and more naive CD4+ cells marked long-lived donors when set against aged donors.

CDR1 and CDR2 (germline): SGHTA, FQGNSA. With V trimmed by 4 bases and J by 3 bases, 10 bases remained unmatched. This CDR3 is 16 amino acids long. The use of a sample-barcoded 5' primer and a J-beta primer mix characterized a second PCR of about 6 to 11 cycles. TCRdb reanalysed the 5' RACE reads using MiXCR and keeps one entry per CDR3 protein. The sample lists 780,000 or so distinct CDR3 sequences, roughly 25% seen once, with under 4.5% in the top ten. Of note for this clonotype: Its antigen is not identified.

The donors, aged about 6 to 100, were healthy Caucasians from Russia. Peripheral blood was drawn, roughly 10 milliliters per donor. A further study also used this sample, focusing on T cells of mothers and their children. That investigation notes: Detection yielded no persistent microchimeric T cell clones.

J is TRBJ1-1 and V is TRBV7-2; TRBD1 agrees at 8 bases. The TCR comes from a boy aged 5-17 years in good health. The source material was blood. The CDR3 nucleotides read TGTGCCAGCAGCTACTCCTACGGGACAGGACACACTGAAGCTTTCTTT. It is translated as CASSYSYGTGHTEAFF. Variable domain in full (rest from reference TRBV7-2 and TRBJ1-1): GAGVSQSPSNKVTEKGKDVELRCDPISGHTALYWYRQSLGQGLEFLIYFQGNSAPDKSGLPSDRFSAERTGGSVSTLTIQRTQQEDSAVYLCASSYSYGTGHTEAFFGQGTRLTVV.